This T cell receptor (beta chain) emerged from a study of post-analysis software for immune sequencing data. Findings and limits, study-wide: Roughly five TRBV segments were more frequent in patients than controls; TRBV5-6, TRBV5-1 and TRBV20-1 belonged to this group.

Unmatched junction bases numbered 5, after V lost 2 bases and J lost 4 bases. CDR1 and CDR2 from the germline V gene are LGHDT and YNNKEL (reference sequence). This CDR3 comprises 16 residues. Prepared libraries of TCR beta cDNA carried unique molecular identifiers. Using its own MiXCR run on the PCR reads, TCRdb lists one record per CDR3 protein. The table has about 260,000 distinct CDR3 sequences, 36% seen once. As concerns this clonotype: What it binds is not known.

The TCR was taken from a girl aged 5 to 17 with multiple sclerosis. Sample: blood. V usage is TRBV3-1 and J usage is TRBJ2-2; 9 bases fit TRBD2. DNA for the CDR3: TGTGCCAGCAGCCAATCTAGCGGGACGAGCACCGGGGAGCTGTTTTTT. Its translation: CASSQSSGTSTGELFF.